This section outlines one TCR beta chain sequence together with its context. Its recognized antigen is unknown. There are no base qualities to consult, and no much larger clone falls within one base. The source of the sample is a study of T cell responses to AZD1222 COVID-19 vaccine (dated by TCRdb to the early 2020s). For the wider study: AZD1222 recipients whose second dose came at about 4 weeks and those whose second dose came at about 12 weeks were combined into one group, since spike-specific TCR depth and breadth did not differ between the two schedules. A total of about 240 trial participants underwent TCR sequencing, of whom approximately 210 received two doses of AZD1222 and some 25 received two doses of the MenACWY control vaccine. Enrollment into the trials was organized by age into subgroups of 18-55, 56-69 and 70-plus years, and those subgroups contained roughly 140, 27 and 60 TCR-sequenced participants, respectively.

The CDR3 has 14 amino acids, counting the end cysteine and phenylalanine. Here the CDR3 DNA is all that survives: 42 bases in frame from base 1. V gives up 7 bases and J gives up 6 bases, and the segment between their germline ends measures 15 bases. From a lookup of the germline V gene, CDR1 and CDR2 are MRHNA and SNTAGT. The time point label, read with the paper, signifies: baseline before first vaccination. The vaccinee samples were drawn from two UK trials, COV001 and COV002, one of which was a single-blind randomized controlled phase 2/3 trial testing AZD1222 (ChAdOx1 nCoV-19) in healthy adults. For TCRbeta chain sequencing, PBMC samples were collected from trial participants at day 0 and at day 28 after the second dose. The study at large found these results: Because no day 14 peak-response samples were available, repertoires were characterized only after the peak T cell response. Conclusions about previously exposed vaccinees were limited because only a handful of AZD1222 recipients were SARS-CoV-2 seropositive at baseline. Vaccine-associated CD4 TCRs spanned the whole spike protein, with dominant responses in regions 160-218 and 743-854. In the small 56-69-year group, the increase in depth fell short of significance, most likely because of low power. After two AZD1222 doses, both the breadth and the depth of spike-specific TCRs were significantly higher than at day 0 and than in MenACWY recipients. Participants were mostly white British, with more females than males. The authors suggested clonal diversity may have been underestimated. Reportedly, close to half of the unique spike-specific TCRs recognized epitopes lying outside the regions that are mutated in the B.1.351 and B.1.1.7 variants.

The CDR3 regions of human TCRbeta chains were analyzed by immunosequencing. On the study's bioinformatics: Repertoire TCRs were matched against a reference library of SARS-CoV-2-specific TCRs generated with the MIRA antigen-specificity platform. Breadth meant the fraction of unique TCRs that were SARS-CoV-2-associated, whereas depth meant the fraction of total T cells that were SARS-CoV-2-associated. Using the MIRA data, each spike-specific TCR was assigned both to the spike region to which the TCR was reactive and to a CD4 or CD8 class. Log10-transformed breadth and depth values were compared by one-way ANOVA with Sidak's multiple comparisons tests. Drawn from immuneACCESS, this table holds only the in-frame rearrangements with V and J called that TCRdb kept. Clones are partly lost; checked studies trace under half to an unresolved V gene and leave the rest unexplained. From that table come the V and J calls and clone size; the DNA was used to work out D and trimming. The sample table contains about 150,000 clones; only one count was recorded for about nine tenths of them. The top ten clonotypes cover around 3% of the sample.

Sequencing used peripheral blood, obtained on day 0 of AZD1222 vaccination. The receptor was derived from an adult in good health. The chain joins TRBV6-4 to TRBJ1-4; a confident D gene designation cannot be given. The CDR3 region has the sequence CASTLSTLHEKLFF. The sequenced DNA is TGTGCCAGCACCCTATCGACCTTACATGAAAAACTGTTTTTT.